In this sample, the clone carrying this TCR beta chain turned up many times. What it recognizes is unknown. The CDR3 extends over 16 amino acids. The V end was cut by 0 bases, the J end by 0 bases, with 9 bases between. Germline V gene sequence: CDR1 SGHTA, CDR2 FQGTGA. The entry originates in a study of neurological immune-mediated disorders. General study results and limits: Patients with HTLV-1-associated myelopathy showed the most TCR clonal expansion. Those with multiple sclerosis showed the least, falling below healthy controls.

A 10-nucleotide random UMI tagged transcripts in template-switch 5'RACE cDNA synthesis. Every sequencing run produced over 170 million TCR-beta sequences, and the sequences from any one run covered 15-18 subjects. MiXCR, applied by TCRdb to the 5' RACE reads, yields one record per CDR3 protein. The data show 25,000 to 35,000 distinct CDR3 sequences, with over 1.2% seen just once and 9.2% held by the top ten. The source material was PBMCs. The chain joins TRBV7-3 to TRBJ2-1, with unresolved D. The TCR comes from a young woman with multiple sclerosis. The CDR3 DNA sequence: TGTGCCAGCAGCTTAACGCCCACAAGCTCCTACAATGAGCAGTTCTTC. Encoded protein: CASSLTPTSSYNEQFF.